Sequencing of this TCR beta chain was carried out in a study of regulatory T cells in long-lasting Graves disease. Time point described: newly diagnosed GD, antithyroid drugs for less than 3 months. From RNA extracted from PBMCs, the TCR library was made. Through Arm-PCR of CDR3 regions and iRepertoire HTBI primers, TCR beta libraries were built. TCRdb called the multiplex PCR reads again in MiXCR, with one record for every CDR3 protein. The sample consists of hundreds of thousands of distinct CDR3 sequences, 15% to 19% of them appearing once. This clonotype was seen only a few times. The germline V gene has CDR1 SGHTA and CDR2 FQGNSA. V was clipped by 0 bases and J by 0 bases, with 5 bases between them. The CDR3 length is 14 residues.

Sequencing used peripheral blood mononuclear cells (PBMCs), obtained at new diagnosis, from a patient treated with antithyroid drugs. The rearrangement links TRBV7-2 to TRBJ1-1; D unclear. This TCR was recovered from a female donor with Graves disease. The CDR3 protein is CASSLADLNTEAFF. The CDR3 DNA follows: TGTGCCAGCAGCTTAGCGGATCTGAACACTGAAGCTTTCTTT.